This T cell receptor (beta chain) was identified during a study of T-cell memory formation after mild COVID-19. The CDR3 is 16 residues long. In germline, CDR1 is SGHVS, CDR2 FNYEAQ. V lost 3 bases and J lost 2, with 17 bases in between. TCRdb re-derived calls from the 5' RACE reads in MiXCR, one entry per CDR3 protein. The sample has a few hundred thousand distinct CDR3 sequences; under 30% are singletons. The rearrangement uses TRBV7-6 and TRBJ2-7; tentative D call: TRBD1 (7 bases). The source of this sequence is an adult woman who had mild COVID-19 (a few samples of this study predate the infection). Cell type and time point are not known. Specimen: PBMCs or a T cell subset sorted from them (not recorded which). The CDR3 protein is CASSFWEDRSPYEQYF. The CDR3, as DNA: TGTGCCAGCAGCTTTTGGGAGGACAGGTCGCCCTACGAGCAGTACTTC. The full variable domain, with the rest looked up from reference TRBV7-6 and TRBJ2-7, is GAGVSQSPRYKVTKRGQDVALRCDPISGHVSLYWYRQALGQGPEFLTYFNYEAQQDKSGLPNDRFSAERPEGSISTLTIQRTEQRDSAMYRCASSFWEDRSPYEQYFGPGTRLTVT.